This T cell receptor beta chain is from a study of shared clonotypes between healthy human individuals. The data were produced by immunoSEQ multiplex PCR, yet TCRdb's version contains in-frame clones alone and is incomplete. In the table there are about 1.5 million clones, approximately 98% of which are singletons. Per germline, CDR1 KGHSH and CDR2 LQKENI. The trim removed 3 bases at V and 6 bases at J, leaving 12 bases unmatched. The CDR3 is 17 residues long. The chain uses TRBV18 and TRBJ2-3; 10 bases are shared with TRBD1. The source of this sequence is a man aged 25-45 years in good health. Sequenced material: naive CD4+ T cells sorted from blood. Regarding subset: CD45RA+ positively selected. CDR3 coding DNA: TGTGCCAGCTCACCTGTGGTCGGGACAGGGGTCTGGGATACGCAGTATTTT. This encodes CASSPVVGTGVWDTQYF.